These T cell receptor beta chains were read from a single sample in a study of CD8+ T cells in alopecia areata. Sequencing was performed with immunoSEQ multiplex PCR; in TCRdb, only in-frame clones are kept and a portion is missing. The sample carries some 100,000 clones, around two fifths recorded once. Sequenced input: CD4+ T cells sorted from blood. Receptor source: a human donor with alopecia areata. The CDR3 runs from the conserved cysteine through the conserved F or W. D genes are given only for firm matches. Not all rows give a size; the values are once, few, many and, for expanded clones, a class.

clone_size j_call d_call v_call cdr3_aa cdr3_nt
. TRBJ1-2 TRBD1 TRBV27 CASSPGQGRPYTF TGTGCCAGCAGTCCAGGACAGGGAAGGCCCTACACCTTC
. TRBJ1-5 TRBD1 TRBV6-5 CASSTGDRPNQPQHF TGTGCCAGCAGTACAGGGGACAGACCAAATCAGCCCCAGCATTTT
once TRBJ2-5 TRBD1 TRBV9 CASGTTGAQYF TGTGCCAGCGGAACTACAGGGGCTCAATACTTC
few TRBJ1-5 . TRBV23-1 CASSQSMRDSNQPQHF TGCGCCAGCAGTCAATCGATGCGCGATAGCAATCAGCCCCAGCATTTT
. TRBJ1-2 TRBD1 TRBV7-2 CASIPGQSYGYTF TGTGCCAGCATCCCGGGACAGAGCTATGGCTACACCTTC
few TRBJ1-1 . TRBV29-1 CSVVGPGMNTEAFF TGCAGCGTTGTCGGCCCAGGGATGAACACTGAAGCTTTCTTT
few TRBJ2-7 . TRBV28 CASSTQLYEQYF TGTGCCAGCAGTACACAGCTATACGAGCAGTACTTC
few TRBJ1-2 . TRBV7-9 CASSRATGQNGYTF TGTGCCAGCAGCCGAGCAACAGGGCAAAATGGCTACACCTTC
. TRBJ1-5 TRBD1 TRBV2 CASSVGQLSNQPQHF TGTGCCAGCAGTGTGGGACAGCTTAGCAATCAGCCCCAGCATTTT
few TRBJ2-7 . TRBV11-2 CASSPRDEQYF TGTGCCAGCAGCCCGCGAGACGAGCAGTACTTC
. TRBJ1-1 . TRBV29-1 CSPYSGRQNTEAFF TGCAGCCCGTACTCAGGGCGTCAGAACACTGAAGCTTTCTTT
. TRBJ2-6 TRBD1 TRBV7-3 CASSPRGLASGANVLTF TGTGCCAGCAGCCCGAGGGGGCTAGCCTCTGGGGCCAACGTCCTGACTTTC
. TRBJ2-6 . TRBV18 CASSLNGGYGANVLTF TGTGCCAGCTCGCTCAATGGGGGTTATGGGGCCAACGTCCTGACTTTC
few TRBJ2-2 . TRBV29-1 CSGRQAAGSGELFF TGCAGCGGCAGACAGGCGGCGGGATCCGGGGAGCTGTTTTTT
few TRBJ1-1 TRBD1 TRBV29-1 CSGQTGGNTEAFF TGCAGCGGGCAGACAGGGGGGAACACTGAAGCTTTCTTT
. TRBJ2-7 TRBD2 TRBV7-2 CASSLTSGRARSSYEQYF TGTGCCAGCAGCTTGACCTCAGGGAGGGCGCGAAGCTCCTACGAGCAGTACTTC
few TRBJ1-4 . TRBV29-1 CSGGRLNEKLFF TGCAGCGGCGGACGGTTGAATGAAAAACTGTTTTTT
. TRBJ2-5 . TRBV29-1 CSVLVRAAQETQYF TGCAGCGTTTTAGTCAGGGCGGCCCAAGAGACCCAGTACTTC
. TRBJ1-2 . TRBV30 CAWSGVQWYHGYTF TGTGCCTGGAGTGGGGTCCAGTGGTATCATGGCTACACCTTC
. TRBJ2-7 . TRBV28 CASSPRTFEQYF TGTGCCAGCAGTCCACGGACATTCGAGCAGTACTTC
. TRBJ2-5 . TRBV5-6 CASSLGDPSTQTGYF TGTGCCAGCAGCTTGGGGGACCCTAGTACTCAGACCGGGTACTTC
few TRBJ2-7 . TRBV30 CAWTKAGLYEQYF TGTGCCTGGACCAAGGCAGGGCTCTACGAGCAGTACTTC
few TRBJ2-7 TRBD1 TRBV18 CASSADRALEQYF TGTGCCAGCTCAGCGGACAGGGCTCTCGAGCAGTACTTC
. TRBJ1-2 TRBD1 TRBV5-4 CASSLTGGNGYTF TGTGCCAGCAGCTTGACAGGGGGCAATGGCTACACCTTC
. TRBJ2-5 TRBD2 TRBV7-2 CASSLALAGPQETQYF TGTGCCAGCAGCTTAGCCCTAGCGGGGCCCCAAGAGACCCAGTACTTC
. TRBJ1-5 . TRBV2 CASSVGMGGQPQHF TGTGCCAGCAGTGTGGGGATGGGGGGGCAGCCCCAGCATTTT
few TRBJ2-3 TRBD2 TRBV2 CASRIGGRADTQYF TGTGCCAGCAGGATCGGGGGGAGGGCAGATACGCAGTATTTT
. TRBJ1-1 . TRBV19 CASSIEWEGNGTEAFF TGTGCCAGTAGTATAGAATGGGAGGGAAATGGCACTGAAGCTTTCTTT
. TRBJ2-7 TRBD1 TRBV7-9 CASSLPSGGSYEQYF TGTGCCAGCAGCTTACCGTCAGGGGGCTCCTACGAGCAGTACTTC
. TRBJ1-2 . TRBV29-1 CAEGPGYTF TGCGCAGAGGGCCCGGGCTACACCTTC
. TRBJ2-3 . TRBV6-5 CASRDRDTDTQYF TGTGCCAGCAGGGATCGGGACACAGATACGCAGTATTTT
few TRBJ1-3 TRBD1 TRBV7-2 CASRQGAGNTIYF TGTGCCAGCCGACAGGGAGCTGGAAACACCATATATTTT
. TRBJ2-2 . TRBV11-3 CASSFEGGGELFF TGTGCCAGCAGCTTTGAAGGGGGCGGGGAGCTGTTTTTT
few TRBJ2-5 . TRBV7-9 CASSQETQYF TGTGCCAGCAGCCAAGAGACCCAGTACTTC
. TRBJ1-2 . TRBV29-1 CSVDPGTNGYTF TGCAGCGTTGACCCAGGGACGAATGGCTACACCTTC
. TRBJ2-1 TRBD2 TRBV29-1 CSTTSGAYNEQFF TGCAGCACAACTAGCGGGGCTTACAATGAGCAGTTCTTC
. TRBJ2-7 . TRBV30 CAWSPLRNEQYF TGTGCCTGGAGTCCCTTACGGAACGAGCAGTACTTC
. TRBJ2-5 . TRBV23-1 CASSPYDLAQETQYF TGCGCCAGCAGCCCATATGATTTAGCCCAAGAGACCCAGTACTTC
few TRBJ2-2 . TRBV29-1 CSVSKDERPLDTGELFF TGCAGCGTCTCCAAAGACGAGCGGCCACTCGACACCGGGGAGCTGTTTTTT
. TRBJ1-4 . TRBV30 CASAGQSGEKLFF TGTGCCTCAGCGGGGCAGAGCGGTGAAAAACTGTTTTTT
. TRBJ2-2 TRBD2 TRBV5-1 CASSYTSGVNTGELFF TGCGCCAGCAGCTACACTAGCGGGGTAAACACCGGGGAGCTGTTTTTT
few TRBJ1-1 . TRBV29-1 CSAQTQGSPAFF TGCAGCGCCCAAACTCAGGGATCTCCGGCTTTCTTT
few TRBJ2-7 . TRBV7-9 CASSPRESYEQYF TGTGCCAGCAGTCCCAGGGAGTCCTACGAGCAGTACTTC
few TRBJ2-3 TRBD1 TRBV29-1 CSVNTGGSTDTQYF TGCAGCGTCAATACAGGGGGAAGCACAGATACGCAGTATTTT
. TRBJ2-4 . TRBV7-3 CASSPLGGDDKNIQYF TGTGCCAGCAGTCCCCTAGGAGGAGATGACAAAAACATTCAGTACTTC